The subject of this entry is one T cell receptor beta chain. The data originate from a study of blood T cell repertoires in COVID-19. Repertoires were generated with immunoSEQ multiplex PCR, while TCRdb's copy carries only in-frame clones and drops some. The profile shows 250,000 to 300,000 clones, around 87% of them singletons. V dropped 11 bases and J dropped 3 bases, with 13 bases sitting between them. There are 12 residues in the CDR3. Germline CDR1 reads ENHRY; CDR2 reads SYGVKD. V usage is TRBV10-3 and J usage is TRBJ1-1, with D possibly matching TRBD1 (6 bases). Sequenced material: peripheral blood. The receptor comes from a woman between 35 and 50 years old who had recovered from COVID-19. CDR3 amino acids: CAVQGGDTEAFF. As DNA, the CDR3 is TGTGCCGTACAGGGAGGGGACACTGAAGCTTTCTTT.